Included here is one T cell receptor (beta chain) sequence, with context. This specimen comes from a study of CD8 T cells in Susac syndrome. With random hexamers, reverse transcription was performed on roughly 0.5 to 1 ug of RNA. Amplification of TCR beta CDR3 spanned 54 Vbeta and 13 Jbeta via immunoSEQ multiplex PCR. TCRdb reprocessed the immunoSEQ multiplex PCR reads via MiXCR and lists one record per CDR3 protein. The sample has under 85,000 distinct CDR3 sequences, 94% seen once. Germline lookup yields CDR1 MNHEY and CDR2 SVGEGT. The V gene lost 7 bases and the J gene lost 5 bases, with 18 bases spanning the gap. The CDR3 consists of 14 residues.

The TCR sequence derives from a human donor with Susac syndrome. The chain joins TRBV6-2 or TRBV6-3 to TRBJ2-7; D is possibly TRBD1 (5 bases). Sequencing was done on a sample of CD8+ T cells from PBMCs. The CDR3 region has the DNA TGTGCCAGCACCCCTGACAGCCTACCCGACGAGCAGTACTTC. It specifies CASTPDSLPDEQYF.